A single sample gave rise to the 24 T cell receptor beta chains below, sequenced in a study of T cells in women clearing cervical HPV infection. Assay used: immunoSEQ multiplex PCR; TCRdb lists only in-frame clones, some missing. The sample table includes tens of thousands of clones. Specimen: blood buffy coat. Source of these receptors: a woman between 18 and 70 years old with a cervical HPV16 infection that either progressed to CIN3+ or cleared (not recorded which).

The CDR3 sequence: CASSDSGGANEQFF. The covered CDR3 bases are TGTGCCAGCAGTGATAGCGGGGGGGCAAATGAG. V and J are TRBV6-1 and TRBJ2-1; 11 nucleotides agree with TRBD2. The sequenced fragment ends 3 residues before the CDR3 boundary, so the rest is inferred from the germline J gene. The germline V gene encodes CDR1 MNHNS and CDR2 SASEGT. Trimming cost V 3 bases and J 7 bases; bases outside gene matches: 2. The CDR3 consists of 14 residues.

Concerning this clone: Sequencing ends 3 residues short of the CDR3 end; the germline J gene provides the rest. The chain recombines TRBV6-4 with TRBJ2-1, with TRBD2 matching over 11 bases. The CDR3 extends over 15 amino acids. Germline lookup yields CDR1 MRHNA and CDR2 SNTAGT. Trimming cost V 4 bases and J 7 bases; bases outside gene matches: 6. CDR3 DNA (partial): TGTGCCAGCAGTGTTAGCGGGGGGGCCGAAAATGAG. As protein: CASSVSGGAENE. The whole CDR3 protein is CASSVSGGAENEQFF.

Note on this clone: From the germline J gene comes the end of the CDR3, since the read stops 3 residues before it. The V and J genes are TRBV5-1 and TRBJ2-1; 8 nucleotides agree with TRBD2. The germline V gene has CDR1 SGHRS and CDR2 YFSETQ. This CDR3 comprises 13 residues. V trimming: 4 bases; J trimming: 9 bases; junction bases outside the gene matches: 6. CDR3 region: CASSLPGGGEQFF. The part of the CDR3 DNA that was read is TGCGCCAGCAGCCTCCCCGGGGGGGGTGAG.

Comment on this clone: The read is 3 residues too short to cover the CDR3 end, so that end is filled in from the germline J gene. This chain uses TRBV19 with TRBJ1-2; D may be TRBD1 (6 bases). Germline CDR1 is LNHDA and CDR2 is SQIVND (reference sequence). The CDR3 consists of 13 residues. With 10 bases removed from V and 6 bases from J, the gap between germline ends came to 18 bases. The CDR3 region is CATKGAGDHGYTF. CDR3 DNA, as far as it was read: TGTGCCACAAAAGGTGCAGGGGACCATGGC.

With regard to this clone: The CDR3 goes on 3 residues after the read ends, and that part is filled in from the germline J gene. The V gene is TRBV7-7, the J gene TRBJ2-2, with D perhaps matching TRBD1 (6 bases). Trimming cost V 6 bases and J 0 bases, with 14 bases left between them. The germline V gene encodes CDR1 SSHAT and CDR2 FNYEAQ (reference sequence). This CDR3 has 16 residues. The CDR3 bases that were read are TGTGCCAGCAGTCGTTCCACAGGGACGAACACCGGGGAG. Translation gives CASSRSTGTNTGE. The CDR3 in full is CASSRSTGTNTGELFF. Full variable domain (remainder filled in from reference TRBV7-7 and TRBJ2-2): GAGVSQSPRYKVTKRGQDVTLRCDPISSHATLYWYQQALGQGPEFLTYFNYEAQPDKSGLPSDRFSAERPEGSISTLTIQRTEQRDSAMYRCASSRSTGTNTGELFFGEGSRLTVL.

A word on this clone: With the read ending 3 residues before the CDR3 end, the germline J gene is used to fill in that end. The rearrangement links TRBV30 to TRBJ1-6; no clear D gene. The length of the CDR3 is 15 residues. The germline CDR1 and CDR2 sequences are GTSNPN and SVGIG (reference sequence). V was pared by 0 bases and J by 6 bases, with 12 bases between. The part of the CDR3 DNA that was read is TGTGCCTGGAGTGTAGGTCTAGGAACTAATTCACCC. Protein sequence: CAWSVGLGTNSP. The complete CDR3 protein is CAWSVGLGTNSPLHF.

CDR3 DNA, as far as it was read: TGTGCCAGCAGCTTACGTCCCACAGGGGGTGAA. Translation: CASSLRPTGGE. The CDR3, in full, reads CASSLRPTGGEAFF. This chain joins TRBV7-6 and TRBJ1-1; TRBD1 agrees at 8 bases. The read ends 3 residues early relative to the CDR3; the germline J gene fills the gap. The CDR3 length is 14 residues. The germline CDR1 and CDR2 sequences are SGHVS and FNYEAQ. The V segment lost 2 bases and the J segment 7 bases; nucleotides outside the gene matches: 6.

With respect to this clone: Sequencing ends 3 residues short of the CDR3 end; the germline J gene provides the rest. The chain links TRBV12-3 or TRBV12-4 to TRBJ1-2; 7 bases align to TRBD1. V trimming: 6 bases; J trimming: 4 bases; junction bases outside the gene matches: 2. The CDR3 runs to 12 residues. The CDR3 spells CASRGTAYGYTF. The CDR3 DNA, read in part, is TGTGCCAGCAGGGGGACAGCCTATGGC.

CDR3 bases read: TGTGCCAGCAGCCACGTCAACAGGGTATCCCTCTCCTACGAG. Protein: CASSHVNRVSLSYE. The whole CDR3 sequence reads CASSHVNRVSLSYEQYF. V and J are TRBV14 and TRBJ2-7; TRBD1 might be the D (6 bases). From the germline J gene comes the end of the CDR3, since the read stops 3 residues before it. The CDR3 sequence is 17 residues long. V was shortened by 3 bases and J by 0 bases, with 18 bases between the two germline ends. Per germline, CDR1 SGHDN and CDR2 FVKESK.

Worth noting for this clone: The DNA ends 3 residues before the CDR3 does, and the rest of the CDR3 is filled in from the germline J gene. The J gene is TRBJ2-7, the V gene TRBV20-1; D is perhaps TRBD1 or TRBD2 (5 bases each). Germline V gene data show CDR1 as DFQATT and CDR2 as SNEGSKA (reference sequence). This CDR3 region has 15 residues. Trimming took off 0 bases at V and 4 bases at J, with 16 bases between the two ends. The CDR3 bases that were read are TGCAGTGCTAGAGATCGGGAAAGGGGCCTTTACGAG. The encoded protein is CSARDRERGLYE. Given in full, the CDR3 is CSARDRERGLYEQYF.

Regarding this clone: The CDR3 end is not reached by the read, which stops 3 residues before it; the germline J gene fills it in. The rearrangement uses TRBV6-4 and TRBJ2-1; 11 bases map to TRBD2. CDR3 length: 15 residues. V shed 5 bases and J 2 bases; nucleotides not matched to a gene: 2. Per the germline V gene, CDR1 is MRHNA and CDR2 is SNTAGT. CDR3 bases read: TGTGCCAGCAGTAATAGCGGGGGGGCCTACAATGAG. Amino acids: CASSNSGGAYNE. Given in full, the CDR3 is CASSNSGGAYNEQFF.

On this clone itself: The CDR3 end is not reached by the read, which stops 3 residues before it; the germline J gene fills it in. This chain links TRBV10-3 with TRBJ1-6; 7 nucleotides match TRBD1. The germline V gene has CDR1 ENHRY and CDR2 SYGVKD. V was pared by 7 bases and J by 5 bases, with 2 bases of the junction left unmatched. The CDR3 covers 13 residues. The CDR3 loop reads CAITGTDNSPLHF. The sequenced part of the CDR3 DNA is TGTGCCATCACCGGGACAGATAATTCACCC.

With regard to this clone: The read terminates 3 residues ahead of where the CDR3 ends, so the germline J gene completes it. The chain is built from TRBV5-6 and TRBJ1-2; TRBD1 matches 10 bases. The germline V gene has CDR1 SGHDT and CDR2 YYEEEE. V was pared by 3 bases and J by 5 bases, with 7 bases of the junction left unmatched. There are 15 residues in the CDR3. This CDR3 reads CASSWEGQGLYGYTF. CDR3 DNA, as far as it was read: TGTGCCAGCAGCTGGGAGGGACAGGGGCTTTATGGC.

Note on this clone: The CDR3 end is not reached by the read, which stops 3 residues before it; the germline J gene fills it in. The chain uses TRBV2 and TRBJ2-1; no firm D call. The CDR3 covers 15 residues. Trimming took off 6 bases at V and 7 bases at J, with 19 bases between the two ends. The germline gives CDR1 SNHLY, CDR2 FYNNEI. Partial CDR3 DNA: TGTGCCAGCAGCGGAAAGGCGGCCTTGGTTAATGAG. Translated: CASSGKAALVNE. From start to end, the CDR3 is CASSGKAALVNEQFF.

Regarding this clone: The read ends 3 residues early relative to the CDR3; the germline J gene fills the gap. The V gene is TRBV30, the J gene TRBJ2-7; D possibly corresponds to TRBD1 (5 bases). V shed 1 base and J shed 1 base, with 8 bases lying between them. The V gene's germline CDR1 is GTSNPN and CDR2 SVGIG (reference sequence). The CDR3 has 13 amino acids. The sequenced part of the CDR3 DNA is TGTGCCTGGAGTGAAGGGGTTTCCTACGAG. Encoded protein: CAWSEGVSYE. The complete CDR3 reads CAWSEGVSYEQYF.

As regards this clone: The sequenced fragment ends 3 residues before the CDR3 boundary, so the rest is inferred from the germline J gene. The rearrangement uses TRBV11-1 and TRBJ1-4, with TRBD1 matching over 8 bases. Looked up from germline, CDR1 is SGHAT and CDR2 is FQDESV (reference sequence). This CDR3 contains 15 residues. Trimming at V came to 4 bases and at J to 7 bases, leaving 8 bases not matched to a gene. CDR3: CASSWVPQGGEKLFF. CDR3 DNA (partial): TGTGCCAGCAGCTGGGTCCCACAGGGGGGTGAAAAA.

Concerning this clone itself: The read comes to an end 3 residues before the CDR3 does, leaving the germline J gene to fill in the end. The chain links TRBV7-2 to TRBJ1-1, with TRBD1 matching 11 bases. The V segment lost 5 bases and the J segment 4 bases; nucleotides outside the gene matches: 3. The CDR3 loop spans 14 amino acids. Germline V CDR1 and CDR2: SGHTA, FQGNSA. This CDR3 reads CASSQDRGLTEAFF. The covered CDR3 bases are TGTGCCAGCAGCCAGGACAGGGGGCTCACTGAA.

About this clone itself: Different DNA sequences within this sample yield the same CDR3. The CDR3 protein is CASREGESGANVLTF. CDR3 DNA, as far as it was read: TGTGCCAGCAGGGAGGGTGAGTCTGGGGCCAACGTC. This chain links TRBV2 with TRBJ2-6, with D tentatively TRBD2 (6 bases). The CDR3 goes on 3 residues after the read ends, and that part is filled in from the germline J gene. Per germline, CDR1 SNHLY and CDR2 FYNNEI. This CDR3 region has 15 residues. Trimming shortened V by 6 bases and J by 1 base, and 10 bases separated the two germline ends.

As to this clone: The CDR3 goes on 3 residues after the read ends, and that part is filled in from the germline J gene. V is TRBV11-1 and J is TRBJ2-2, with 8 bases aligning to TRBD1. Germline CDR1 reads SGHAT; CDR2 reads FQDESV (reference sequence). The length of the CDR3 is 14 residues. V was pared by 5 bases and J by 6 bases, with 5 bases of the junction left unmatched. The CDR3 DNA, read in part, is TGTGCCAGCAGCCGGGACAGGTCCGCCGGGGAG. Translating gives CASSRDRSAGE. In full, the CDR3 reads CASSRDRSAGELFF.

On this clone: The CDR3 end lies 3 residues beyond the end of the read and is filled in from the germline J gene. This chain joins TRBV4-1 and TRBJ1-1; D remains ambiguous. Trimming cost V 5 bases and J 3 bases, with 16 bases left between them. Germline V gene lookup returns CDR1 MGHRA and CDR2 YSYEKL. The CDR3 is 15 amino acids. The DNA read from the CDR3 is TGCGCCAGCAGCGCCCACCCGGGTTTAGACACTGAA. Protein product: CASSAHPGLDTE. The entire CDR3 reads CASSAHPGLDTEAFF.

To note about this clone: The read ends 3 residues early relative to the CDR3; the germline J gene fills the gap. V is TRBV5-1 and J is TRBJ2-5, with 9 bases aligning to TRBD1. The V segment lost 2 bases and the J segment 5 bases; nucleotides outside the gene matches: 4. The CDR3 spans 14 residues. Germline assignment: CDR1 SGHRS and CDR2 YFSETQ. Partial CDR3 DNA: TGCGCCAGCAGCTTCGACAGGGGGGTCGAGACC. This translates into CASSFDRGVET. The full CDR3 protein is CASSFDRGVETQYF.

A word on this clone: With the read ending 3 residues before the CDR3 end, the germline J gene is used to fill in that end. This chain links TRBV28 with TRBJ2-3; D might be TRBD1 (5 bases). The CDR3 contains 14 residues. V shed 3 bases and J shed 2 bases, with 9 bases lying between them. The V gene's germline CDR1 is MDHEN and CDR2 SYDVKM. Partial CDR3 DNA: TGTGCCAGCAGTTTGGCAGGGTCCACAGATACG. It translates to CASSLAGSTDT. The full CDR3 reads CASSLAGSTDTQYF. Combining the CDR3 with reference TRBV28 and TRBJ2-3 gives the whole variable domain DVKVTQSSRYLVKRTGEKVFLECVQDMDHENMFWYRQDPGLGLRLIYFSYDVKMKEKGDIPEGYSVSREKKERFSLILESASTNQTSMYLCASSLAGSTDTQYFGPGTRLTVL.

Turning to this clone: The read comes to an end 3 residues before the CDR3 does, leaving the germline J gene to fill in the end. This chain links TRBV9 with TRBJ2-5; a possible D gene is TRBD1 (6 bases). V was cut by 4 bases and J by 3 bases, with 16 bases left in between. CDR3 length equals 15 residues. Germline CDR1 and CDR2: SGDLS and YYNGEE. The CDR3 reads CASSKTGQGKETQYF. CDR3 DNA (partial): TGTGCCAGCAGCAAAACAGGGCAGGGAAAAGAGACC.

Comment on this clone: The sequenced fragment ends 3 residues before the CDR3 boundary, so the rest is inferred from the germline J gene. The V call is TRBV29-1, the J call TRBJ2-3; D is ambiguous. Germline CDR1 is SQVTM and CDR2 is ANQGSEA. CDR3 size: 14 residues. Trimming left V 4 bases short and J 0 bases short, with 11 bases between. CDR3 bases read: TGCAGCGTTGTGAGGCAGGATAGCACAGATACG. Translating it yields CSVVRQDSTDT. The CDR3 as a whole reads CSVVRQDSTDTQYF.